This T cell receptor beta chain stems from a study of identical twins (dated by TCRdb to the mid-2010s). For the wider study: To test whether fetal clonotypes persist, this study deep-sequenced TCR alpha and beta repertoires from monozygotic twins, from unrelated adults of various ages, and from cord blood. To rule out contamination, replicate twin experiments were performed at different times with different library preparation protocols. Broader findings and caveats from the paper: Because the same donors could not be followed over many years, the conclusions depended on cross-sectional statistical analysis. Compared with coincidental sharing between unrelated individuals, an excess of low generation-probability sequences was observed among out-of-frame TCR alpha sequences shared between twins. Abundant cord blood beta clonotypes had fewer insertions, young adult naive repertoires showed a similar but weaker trend, and memory repertoires showed no such trend. Invariant T cells such as MAIT and iNKT could partly confound zero-insertion analyses, though diverse VJ usage argued against this for most clonotypes. A weaker excess of twin sharing was found in beta out-of-frame sequences because the signal-to-noise ratio was lowered by fewer shared sequences. Out-of-frame TCR alpha sharing in monozygotic twins was systematically underestimated by recombination models, whereas sharing between unrelated individuals was in agreement with the recombination models.

Only healthy Caucasian donors were included. The twin cohort comprised three pairs of female monozygotic twins, all aged about 18 to 30 years. RNA for TCR libraries was isolated from peripheral blood mononuclear cells. This clonotype occurred many times. The antigen it binds to is not known. Base qualities are not provided; no much larger clone lies one nucleotide away. The library came from 5' RACE. Reads for this sample came from an Illumina HiSeq 2000. Template switching introduced a universal primer binding site; the final cDNA contained a unique molecular identifier, enabling accurate counting of TCR cDNA molecules. Specific primers in the conserved constant-segment region were used to synthesize first-strand cDNA for the TCR alpha and beta chains. To control for contamination, every cDNA library carried two barcodes: a SMART-Mk sample barcode plus Illumina barcodes. TruSeq adapter sequences along with Illumina sample barcodes were introduced in two successive PCR steps. Sequencing of the TCR alpha and beta cDNA libraries was done on the Illumina HiSeq platform using custom primers. As for the original processing: MiGEC was used to process raw reads and extract unique molecular identifiers, and MiXCR was used to find CDR3 positions. Recombination models were inferred per individual with the repgenHMM and IGoR tools using an EM algorithm. Shared clonotype analysis was performed with the tcR package in R, normalizing sharing by the product of cloneset sizes. Out-of-frame nonproductive sequences were analyzed to study raw recombination free of thymic and clonal selection effects. The public reads were run again by TCRdb, first through fastp at Q25 and then through MiXCR, and only productive beta chains were kept. A single entry per CDR3 protein holds the most common genes and DNA from its merged rows. The V and J calls here are based on TCRdb, not the publication. Counted in this sample were some 590,000 distinct CDR3 sequences; 9.5% to 10% of them appeared once. Together, the top ten hold under 3.5% of the sample.

Based on the germline V gene, the CDR1 and CDR2 sequences are MNHNS and SASEGT. The trim is 8 bases for V and 11 bases for J, with a gap of 18 bases between the germline ends. The CDR3 numbers 12 residues from cysteine through phenylalanine. Only the CDR3 portion is preserved as DNA: 36 bases, with reading frame beginning at the first base. This sample also belongs to another study, concerning yellow fever vaccine responses in identical twins. From the second report: According to the authors, the vaccine-induced T cell response in identical twins seemed to be partly convergent and partly specific to each individual. In identical twins, the study followed T cell clones that responded to the vaccine with precision.

Sample: PBMCs. The receptor was derived from a woman aged 18 to 35 in good health. Recombination joined TRBV6-1 with TRBJ1-1, with no reliable assignment of the D segment. The DNA sequence reads TGTGCCAGCCGTTCTGGCAGTCTGAAGGCTTTCTTT. This yields the protein CASRSGSLKAFF.